Below, 28 T cell receptor beta chains from the same sample are listed, as sequenced in a study of molecular identifiers for immune sequencing clone quantification. Using its own MiXCR run on the PCR reads, TCRdb lists one record per CDR3 protein. The profile shows around 300,000 distinct CDR3 sequences, about a quarter of them singletons. What was sequenced was naive CD8+ T cells from blood, with Jurkat cell RNA spiked in. Stated subset: FACS-sorted CD8+CD4-CCR7+CD45RA+ naive T cells. These receptors were obtained from a human donor in good health. Some libraries in this study had Jurkat cell RNA spiked in.

This clonotype was picked up a small number of times. The V call is TRBV7-6, the J call TRBJ2-3, with 9 nucleotides matching TRBD2. The junction had 14 bases not matched to a gene; V was cut back by 4 bases and J by 0 bases. The length of the CDR3 is 19 residues. Germline CDR1 and CDR2: SGHVS and FNYEAQ. The CDR3 nucleotides read TGTGCCAGCAGCTCCGTACCTAGCGGGGACCGCACTAGCACAGATACGCAGTATTTT. The encoded protein is CASSSVPSGDRTSTDTQYF.

V gene TRBV27 combines with J gene TRBJ2-3; 8 bases agree with TRBD2. Germline values: CDR1 MNHEY, CDR2 SMNVEV (reference sequence). The CDR3 is 14 amino acids. Losses at the gene ends were 5 bases for V and 4 bases for J; bases not matched to a gene: 5. In DNA form, the CDR3 reads TGTGCCAGCAGTGGGCCAGCGGGAGCAGATACGCAGTATTTT. It is translated as CASSGPAGADTQYF.

In this sample, this clonotype turned up a few times. The CDR3 reads CASSCTEYQETQYF. The CDR3 DNA sequence: TGTGCCAGCAGTTGCACGGAGTACCAAGAGACCCAGTACTTC. This chain links TRBV6-2 or TRBV6-3 with TRBJ2-5; D is uncertain. V gave up 4 bases and J gave up 0 bases, with 9 bases separating them. Germline-derived CDR1 and CDR2 are MNHEY and SVGEGT. This CDR3 is built from 14 residues.

The sample holds many counts of this clonotype. The rearrangement joins TRBV5-4 to TRBJ2-2, with 8 positions matching TRBD2. Per germline, CDR1 SGHNT and CDR2 YYREEE (reference sequence). Losses at the gene ends were 6 bases for V and 4 bases for J; bases not matched to a gene: 8. The CDR3 spans 15 residues. CDR3 DNA sequence: TGTGCCAGCACCCCGGGGGGGTTGGCCACCGGGGAGCTGTTTTTT. Its protein is CASTPGGLATGELFF.

The chain recombines TRBV7-9 with TRBJ2-2; D uncertain. Germline lookup yields CDR1 SEHNR and CDR2 FQNEAQ (reference sequence). The CDR3 contains 15 residues. V lost 0 bases to trimming and J lost 5 bases, with 10 bases between them. The chain's CDR3 is CASSLAGFGTGELFF. CDR3 coding DNA: TGTGCCAGCAGCTTAGCGGGGTTCGGGACCGGGGAGCTGTTTTTT.

The chain employs TRBV14 and TRBJ2-7; a possible D gene is TRBD2 (5 bases). CDR1 is SGHDN and CDR2 is FVKESK in the germline V gene. Trimming removed 1 base at V and 5 bases at J, with 9 bases between. The CDR3 is 13 residues long. Here the CDR3 DNA reads TGTGCCAGCAGCCAAGCGAGAGGGAACGAGCAGTACTTC. Protein: CASSQARGNEQYF.

This clonotype has just a few counts. This chain connects TRBV5-8 to TRBJ2-7; 7 nucleotides line up with TRBD2. V was clipped by 4 bases and J by 5 bases; unmatched bases: 9. The germline V gene encodes CDR1 SGHTS and CDR2 YDEGEE. This CDR3 region has 14 residues. CDR3 region: CASSLGLEINEQYF. The CDR3 DNA follows: TGTGCCAGCAGCCTTGGACTAGAAATCAACGAGCAGTACTTC.

This clonotype was observed a handful of times. V usage is TRBV28 and J usage is TRBJ2-7, with 8 nucleotides matching TRBD1. Per germline, CDR1 MDHEN and CDR2 SYDVKM. This CDR3 contains 15 residues. The J segment lost 3 bases and the V segment lost 5 bases, leaving 9 bases of the junction unmatched. This CDR3 is CASSPGQGKNYEQYF. As DNA, the CDR3 is TGTGCCAGCAGTCCTGGACAGGGAAAGAACTACGAGCAGTACTTC.

In this sample, this clonotype turned up a few times. The V and J genes are TRBV12-5 and TRBJ1-1; TRBD1 might be the D (6 bases). The CDR3 has 15 amino acids. CDR1 and CDR2 from the germline V gene are LGHNT and FRNRAP. V lost 3 bases, J lost 3 bases, and 14 bases lay in between. This chain's CDR3 is CASGFTGPGDTEAFF. CDR3 coding DNA: TGTGCTAGTGGTTTTACAGGGCCAGGGGACACTGAAGCTTTCTTT.

The DNA of the CDR3 is TGTGCCAGCAGCCGCGGGGGGGGGGCAAACAATGAGCAGTTCTTC. This sequence encodes CASSRGGGANNEQFF. This chain uses TRBV12-3 or TRBV12-4 with TRBJ2-1; 9 bases are shared with TRBD2. This CDR3 contains 15 residues. V dropped 6 bases and J dropped 5; count of bases not matched to a gene: 8.

This clonotype was recorded many times. DNA for the CDR3: TGTGCCAGCCGGGAGACCGGTGGCAATCAGCCCCAGCATTTT. As protein: CASRETGGNQPQHF. V usage is TRBV5-5 and J usage is TRBJ1-5; no firm D call. The ends were cut back, 7 bases at V and 2 bases at J, with 13 bases in the middle. The CDR3 extends over 14 amino acids. CDR1 is SGHKS, CDR2 YYEKEE, per germline (reference sequence).

In regard to this clonotype: One end of the junction fails to match germline, which may point to a read error. The V and J genes are TRBV30 and TRBJ1-2; weak D call: TRBD1 (6 bases). The CDR3 is 16 amino acids. CDR1 GTSNPN and CDR2 SVGIG come from the germline V gene (reference sequence). The CDR3 here is CAWTLGPGVAYYGYPF. Written as DNA, the CDR3 is TGTGCCTGGACCCTAGGGCCAGGGGTGGCTTACTATGGCTACCCCTTC.

This chain connects TRBV20-1 to TRBJ1-2; D gene unclear. The CDR3 runs to 15 residues. The germline V and J ends were trimmed by 0 bases and 6 bases, with 17 bases remaining between them. Germline CDR1 reads DFQATT; CDR2 reads SNEGSKA (reference sequence). The CDR3 sequence: CSARDPGPQRDGYTF. As DNA, the CDR3 is TGCAGTGCTAGAGACCCCGGCCCCCAGCGCGATGGCTACACCTTC.

The J gene is TRBJ1-5, the V gene TRBV6-2 or TRBV6-3; D gene unclear. V lost 5 bases and J lost 2, with 13 bases in between. Germline V gives CDR1 MNHEY, CDR2 SVGEGT. The CDR3 consists of 15 residues. The CDR3 reads CASSNKGYGNQPQHF. In nucleotides, the CDR3 is TGTGCCAGCAGTAACAAAGGCTATGGCAATCAGCCCCAGCATTTT.

In its sample, this clonotype was seen a few times. The V call is TRBV4-3, the J call TRBJ2-4; D remains unclear. The V gene lost 0 bases and the J gene lost 5 bases, with 5 bases spanning the gap. In germline, CDR1 is LGHNA, CDR2 YSLEER. The CDR3 length is 13 residues. The DNA for the CDR3 is TGCGCCAGCAGCCAAGAGAACGAAAACATTCAGTACTTC. It encodes CASSQENENIQYF.

This clonotype came up many times. The chain recombines TRBV20-1 with TRBJ2-5; no reliable D call. CDR3 length: 11 residues. Germline V gene sequence: CDR1 DFQATT, CDR2 SNEGSKA (reference sequence). Trimming took 5 bases from V and 5 from J, leaving 9 bases between them. The CDR3 here is CSAEAWETQYF. The DNA of the CDR3 is TGCAGTGCTGAGGCCTGGGAGACCCAGTACTTC.

This clonotype came up a few times. The genes are TRBV6-6 and TRBJ2-5, with TRBD2 as a possible D gene (5 bases). This CDR3 region has 13 residues. V lost 4 bases and J lost 2, with 8 bases in between. Germline V gives CDR1 MNHNY, CDR2 SVGAGI (reference sequence). This CDR3 reads CASSSPGQETQYF. As DNA, the CDR3 is TGTGCCAGCAGTTCTCCGGGGCAAGAGACCCAGTACTTC.

The sample holds many counts of this clonotype. V and J are TRBV12-3 or TRBV12-4 and TRBJ1-5, with TRBD1 matching 7 bases. The CDR3 has 15 amino acids. The V and J ends lost 4 bases and 4 bases, in that order; junction bases with no gene match: 7. The CDR3 reads CASSSGTVTNQPQHF. As DNA, the CDR3 is TGTGCCAGCAGTTCGGGGACAGTCACAAATCAGCCCCAGCATTTT.

The V call is TRBV7-2, the J call TRBJ2-3, with a weak D call TRBD1 (5 bases). V gave up 1 base and J gave up 0 bases, with 11 bases separating them. The CDR3 consists of 16 residues. CDR1 and CDR2 (germline): SGHTA, FQGNSA. The CDR3: CASSLVVSGSTDTQYF. The CDR3 bases are TGTGCCAGCAGCTTAGTGGTATCAGGGAGCACAGATACGCAGTATTTT.

The V call is TRBV5-1, the J call TRBJ2-3; possibly TRBD2 for D (5 bases). V dropped 0 bases and J dropped 2 bases, with 16 bases sitting between them. Germline CDR1 reads SGHRS; CDR2 reads YFSETQ. This CDR3 contains 17 residues. CDR3 DNA: TGCGCCAGCAGCTTGGGACTTTTGGGAGTCCCCACAGATACGCAGTATTTT. The encoded protein is CASSLGLLGVPTDTQYF.

This clonotype was seen ten or more times. The chain recombines TRBV4-1 with TRBJ2-7; 7 positions match TRBD1. With 1 base clipped from V and 2 bases from J, the junction kept 14 bases outside the gene matches. Germline assignment: CDR1 MGHRA and CDR2 YSYEKL. This CDR3 has 18 amino acids. CDR3 residues: CASSQVLRVQGSAYEQYF. CDR3 coding DNA: TGCGCCAGCAGCCAAGTACTGCGGGTACAGGGGTCGGCCTACGAGCAGTACTTC.

Remarks on this clonotype: One base away lies a much larger clone, so this may be a sequencing read error. The chain combines TRBV28 with TRBJ1-5, with unresolved D. Germline V gene data show CDR1 as MDHEN and CDR2 as SYDVKM. The CDR3 covers 11 residues. DNA for the CDR3: TGTGCCAGCAGTTTCCATCAGCCCCAGAATTTT. It is translated as CASSFHQPQNF.

This clonotype has at least ten counts. The rearrangement links TRBV28 to TRBJ2-5; 8 nucleotides line up with TRBD1. Germline V gene data show CDR1 as MDHEN and CDR2 as SYDVKM. CDR3 size: 15 residues. V lost 6 bases and J lost 7; bases outside the gene matches: 13. CDR3 nucleotides: TGTGCCAGCAGCCGAGCCTCGACAGGGGTTGTGACCCAGTACTTC. Translating it yields CASSRASTGVVTQYF.

Details on this clonotype: Germline is not matched at one junction end, which may reflect a read error. This sequence joins TRBV7-9 and TRBJ2-1; the D gene is possibly TRBD1 (6 bases). The CDR3 contains 14 residues. Per the germline V gene, CDR1 is SEHNR and CDR2 is FQNEAQ (reference sequence). The CDR3 is CASSLTGNYNEQLF. Here the CDR3 DNA reads TGTGCCAGCAGCTTAACAGGGAACTACAATGAGCAGCTCTTC.

As regards this clonotype: A much larger clone differs by one base, so this may be a read error. This sequence joins TRBV27 and TRBJ1-1, with D maybe TRBD1 (5 bases). Germline CDR1 and CDR2: MNHEY and SMNVEV (reference sequence). V gave up 8 bases and J gave up 5 bases, with 18 bases separating them. The CDR3 consists of 14 residues. CDR3 amino acids: CASHPGSGLTEAFF. The CDR3, as DNA: TGTGCCAGCCACCCCGGGTCAGGGTTAACTGAAGCTTTCTTT.

This clonotype appeared many times. The chain combines TRBV19 with TRBJ2-7; D gene unclear. The CDR3 loop spans 15 amino acids. CDR1 and CDR2 (germline): LNHDA, SQIVND (reference sequence). V shed 4 bases and J shed 0 bases, with 13 bases lying between them. The CDR3 sequence is CASSTRTDPSYEQYF. CDR3 nucleotide sequence: TGTGCCAGTAGTACCAGGACCGATCCCTCCTACGAGCAGTACTTC.

This clonotype was recorded a few times. This chain uses TRBV28 with TRBJ2-3, with 7 bases aligning to TRBD2. J lost 0 bases, V lost 5 bases, and 5 bases had no gene match. The CDR3 totals 15 residues. CDR1 MDHEN and CDR2 SYDVKM come from the germline V gene. The CDR3 protein is CASSPERDSTDTQYF. CDR3 DNA sequence: TGTGCCAGCAGTCCCGAGCGGGACAGCACAGATACGCAGTATTTT.

In its sample, this clonotype was seen a few times. The chain recombines TRBV13 with TRBJ2-2; TRBD1 or TRBD2 may be the D gene (5 bases each). V shed 1 base and J shed 3 bases, with 9 bases lying between them. This CDR3 has 15 residues. Germline CDR1 reads PRHDT; CDR2 reads FYEKMQ (reference sequence). The CDR3 sequence: CASSLEGTDTGELFF. The CDR3 region has the DNA TGTGCCAGCAGCTTAGAAGGGACGGACACCGGGGAGCTGTTTTTT.